This TCR beta chain appears in the sequencing data of a study of T cell changes during pregnancy in multiple sclerosis. Profiled with immunoSEQ multiplex PCR; TCRdb holds only in-frame clones, not every one. Of 45,000 to 60,000 clones in the sample, more than 80% were seen once. Germline V gives CDR1 SEHNR, CDR2 FQNEAQ (reference sequence). The CDR3 has 15 amino acids. The trim removed 5 bases at V and 5 bases at J, leaving 7 bases unmatched. The material sequenced was CD4+ T cells from peripheral blood mononuclear cells, taken before pregnancy. This TCR was recovered from a female donor with multiple sclerosis, enrolled in a pregnancy study. The V gene is TRBV7-9, the J gene TRBJ2-3; 10 nucleotides match TRBD1. For the CDR3, the DNA is TGTGCCAGCAGCCCAGGGACAGGGGTTGGAGATACGCAGTATTTT. It yields the protein CASSPGTGVGDTQYF.